The source of this T cell receptor (beta chain) is a study of blood T cell repertoires in COVID-19. Method: immunoSEQ multiplex PCR; TCRdb's copy keeps in-frame clones and lacks some. The table lists some 200,000 clones, 80% to 95% of them singletons. This clonotype was sampled from a man between 50 and 59 years old with acute or convalescent COVID-19. The sample comprised peripheral blood.

CDR3 region: CASSSGGGPYEQYF. DNA for the CDR3: TGCGCCAGCAGCTCCGGGGGAGGTCCCTACGAGCAGTACTTC. The chain is built from TRBV5-1 and TRBJ2-7; possibly TRBD2 for D (6 bases). Trimming removed 3 bases from V and 2 bases from J, with 12 bases in between. Germline CDR1 SGHRS, CDR2 YFSETQ. CDR3 length: 14 residues.